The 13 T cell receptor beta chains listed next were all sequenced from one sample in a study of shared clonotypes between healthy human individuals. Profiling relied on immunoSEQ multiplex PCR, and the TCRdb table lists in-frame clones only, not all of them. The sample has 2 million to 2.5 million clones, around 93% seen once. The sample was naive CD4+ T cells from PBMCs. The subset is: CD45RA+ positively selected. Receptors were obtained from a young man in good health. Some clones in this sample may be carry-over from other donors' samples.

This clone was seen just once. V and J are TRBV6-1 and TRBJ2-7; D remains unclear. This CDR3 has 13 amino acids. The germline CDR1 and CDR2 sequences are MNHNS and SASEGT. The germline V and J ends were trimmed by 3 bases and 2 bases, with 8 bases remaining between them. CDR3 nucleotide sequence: TGTGCCAGCAGTGAGAATCTCCCCTACGAGCAGTACTTC. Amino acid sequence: CASSENLPYEQYF.

This CDR3 is CASSLNRETQYF. The CDR3 bases are TGTGCCAGCAGCCTTAACAGGGAGACGCAGTATTTT. The chain has TRBV11-2 and TRBJ2-3, with TRBD1 as a possible D gene (6 bases). The length of the CDR3 is 12 residues. Germline assignment: CDR1 SGHAT and CDR2 FQNNGV. V dropped 5 bases and J dropped 9 bases, with 12 bases sitting between them.

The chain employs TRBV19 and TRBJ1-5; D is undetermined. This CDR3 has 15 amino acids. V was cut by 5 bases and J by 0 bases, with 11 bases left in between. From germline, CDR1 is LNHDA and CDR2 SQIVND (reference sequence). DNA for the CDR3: TGTGCCAGTAGTCCTTGGGAGCTTAGCAATCAGCCCCAGCATTTT. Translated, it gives CASSPWELSNQPQHF. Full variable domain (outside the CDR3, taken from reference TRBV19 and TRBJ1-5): DGGITQSPKYLFRKEGQNVTLSCEQNLNHDAMYWYRQDPGQGLRLIYYSQIVNDFQKGDIAEGYSVSREKKESFPLTVTSAQKNPTAFYLCASSPWELSNQPQHFGDGTRLSIL.

The CDR3 DNA is TGCGCCAGCAGCTTGGTGCCTGAAACCGGGGAGCTGTTTTTT. This translates into CASSLVPETGELFF. The chain carries TRBV5-1 and TRBJ2-2; D call uncertain. Deletions cut 0 bases from V and 5 bases from J, with 8 bases between. Per germline, CDR1 SGHRS and CDR2 YFSETQ. This CDR3 is built from 14 residues.

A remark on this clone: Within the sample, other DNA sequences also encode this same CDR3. CDR3 sequence (DNA): TGCGCCAGCGGTTCCAGGGGGGTTTTGGAGACCCAGTACTTC. Its protein product is CASGSRGVLETQYF. This chain links TRBV5-1 with TRBJ2-5, with D perhaps TRBD1 (7 bases). V was cut by 7 bases and J by 5 bases, with 18 bases left in between. This CDR3 has 14 residues. Per germline, CDR1 SGHRS and CDR2 YFSETQ.

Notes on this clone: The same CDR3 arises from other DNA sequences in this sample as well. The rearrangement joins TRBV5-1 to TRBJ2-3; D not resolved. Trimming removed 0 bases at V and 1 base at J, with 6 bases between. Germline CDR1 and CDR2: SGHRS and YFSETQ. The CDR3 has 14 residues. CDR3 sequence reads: CASSLGPGTDTQYF. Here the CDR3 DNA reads TGCGCCAGCAGCTTGGGGCCGGGCACAGATACGCAGTATTTT.

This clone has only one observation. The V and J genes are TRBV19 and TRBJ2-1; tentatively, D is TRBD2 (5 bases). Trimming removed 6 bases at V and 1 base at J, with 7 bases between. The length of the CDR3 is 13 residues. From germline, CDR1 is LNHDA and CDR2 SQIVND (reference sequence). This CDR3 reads CASSGKSYNEQFF. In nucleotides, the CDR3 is TGTGCCAGTAGCGGGAAATCCTACAATGAGCAGTTCTTC.

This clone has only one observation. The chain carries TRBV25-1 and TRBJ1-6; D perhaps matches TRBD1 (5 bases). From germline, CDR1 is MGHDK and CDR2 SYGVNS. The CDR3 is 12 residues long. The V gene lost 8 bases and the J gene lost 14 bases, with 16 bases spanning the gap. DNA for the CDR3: TGTGCCAGCGGGGACGCCTTTGGGTCCCTCCACTTT. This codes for CASGDAFGSLHF.

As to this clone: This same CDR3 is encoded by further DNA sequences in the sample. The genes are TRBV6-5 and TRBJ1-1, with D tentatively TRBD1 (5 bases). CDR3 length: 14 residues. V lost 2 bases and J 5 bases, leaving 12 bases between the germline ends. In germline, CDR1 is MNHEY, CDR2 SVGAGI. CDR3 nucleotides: TGTGCCAGCAGTTACCGGGGCGGGAGAACTGAAGCTTTCTTT. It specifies CASSYRGGRTEAFF.

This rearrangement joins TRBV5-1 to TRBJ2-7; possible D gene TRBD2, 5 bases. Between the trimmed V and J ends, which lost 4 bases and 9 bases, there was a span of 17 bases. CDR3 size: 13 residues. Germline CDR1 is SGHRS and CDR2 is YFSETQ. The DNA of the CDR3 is TGCGCCAGCAGCCCCCTCCCAGGAGGAGGGCAGTACTTC. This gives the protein CASSPLPGGGQYF.

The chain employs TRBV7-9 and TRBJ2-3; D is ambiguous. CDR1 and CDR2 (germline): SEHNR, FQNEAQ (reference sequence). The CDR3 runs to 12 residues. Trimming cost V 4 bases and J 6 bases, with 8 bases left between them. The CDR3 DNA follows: TGTGCCAGCAGCTATATTCGGGATACGCAGTATTTT. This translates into CASSYIRDTQYF.

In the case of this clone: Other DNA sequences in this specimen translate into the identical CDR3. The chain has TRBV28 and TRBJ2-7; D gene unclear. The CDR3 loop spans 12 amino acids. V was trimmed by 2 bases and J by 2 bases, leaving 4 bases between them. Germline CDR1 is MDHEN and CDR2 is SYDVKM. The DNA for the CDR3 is TGTGCCAGCAGTTTACCCCCCTACGAGCAGTACTTC. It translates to CASSLPPYEQYF.

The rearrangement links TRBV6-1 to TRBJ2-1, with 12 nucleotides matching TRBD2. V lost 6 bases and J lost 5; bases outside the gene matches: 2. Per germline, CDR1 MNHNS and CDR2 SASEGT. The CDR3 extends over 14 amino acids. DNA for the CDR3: TGTGCCAGCAGGAGGACTAGCGGGGACAATGAGCAGTTCTTC. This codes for CASRRTSGDNEQFF.